This is a list of T cell receptor beta chains from one sample in a study of tumor-infiltrating lymphocytes in primary liver carcinoma. TCRdb used MiXCR to reprocess the multiplex PCR reads, holding one entry per CDR3 protein. The top ten clones hold approximately 12% of a sample with 100,000 or so distinct CDR3 sequences, around two thirds of them seen once. The sample taken for sequencing was liver tumor tissue from sampling region 2. These receptors came from a woman aged 60-75 years with primary liver carcinoma and hepatitis B virus infection. CDR3s include the opening cysteine and the closing phenylalanine or tryptophan. The D gene is left open where the match is weak. Size values are once, few and many counts, or a class for expanded clones, and some rows have none.

. | TRBJ1-6 | . | TRBV28 | CASSFEWSSYNSPLHF | TGTGCCAGCAGTTTCGAGTGGAGCTCCTATAATTCACCCCTCCACTTT
many | TRBJ2-7 | TRBD2 | TRBV25-1 | CATATSGSFEQYF | TGTGCCACTGCGACTAGCGGGAGTTTTGAGCAGTACTTC
. | TRBJ1-1 | . | TRBV6-2/TRBV6-3 | CASSPLGGNTEASF | TGTGCCAGTAGCCCCTTGGGGGGGAACACTGAAGCTTCCTTT
. | TRBJ2-2 | . | TRBV12-3/TRBV12-4 | CASSVWKGCTGELFF | TGTGCCAGCAGTGTTTGGAAGGGGTGCACCGGGGAGCTGTTTTTT
. | TRBJ2-7 | . | TRBV10-3 | CAISNYSVTASYEQYF | TGTGCCATCAGCAATTATTCCGTGACAGCCTCCTACGAGCAGTACTTC
. | TRBJ2-3 | . | TRBV7-9 | CASSLNRWPVGTDTQYF | TGTGCCAGCAGCTTAAATCGTTGGCCGGTGGGGACAGATACGCAGTATTTT
. | TRBJ2-3 | . | TRBV4-2 | CTSSQLWRDLCPTDTQYF | TGTACCAGCAGCCAGCTCTGGCGGGACCTCTGCCCTACAGATACGCAGTATTTT
. | TRBJ1-5 | . | TRBV12-3/TRBV12-4 | CARDLAGRQPQHF | TGTGCCAGGGATTTGGCGGGACGGCAGCCCCAGCATTTT
. | TRBJ2-5 | TRBD2 | TRBV6-5 | CAISFSLTSVQETQYF | TGTGCCATCAGTTTTTCCTTGACTAGCGTTCAAGAGACCCAGTACTTC
medium-sized | TRBJ2-2 | . | TRBV11-2 | CASSLDRQAGELFF | TGTGCCAGCAGCTTAGATCGTCAGGCCGGGGAGCTGTTTTTT
. | TRBJ2-2 | . | TRBV5-5 | CARSLFVQGTGELFF | TGTGCCCGCAGCTTATTTGTGCAGGGTACCGGGGAGCTGTTTTTT
. | TRBJ2-7 | . | TRBV29-1 | CSVGNPGTGEQYF | TGTAGCGTCGGCAACCCCGGAACAGGGGAGCAGTACTTC
. | TRBJ2-3 | . | TRBV6-2/TRBV6-3 | CASSYRDLQASLTDTQYF | TGTGCCAGCAGTTACCGGGACTTACAAGCATCCCTCACAGATACGCAGTATTTT
few | TRBJ1-1 | . | TRBV5-1 | CASSWGQGNTEASF | .
few | TRBJ2-1 | TRBD1 | TRBV6-5 | CDSSSPGTGGRNGQFF | TGTGACAGCAGTTCCCCCGGGACAGGGGGCCGGAATGGGCAGTTCTTC
. | TRBJ2-5 | . | TRBV6-6 | CVSSGRTGKETQYF | TGTGTCAGCAGCGGTAGAACGGGAAAAGAGACCCAGTACTTC
. | TRBJ1-1 | TRBD1 | TRBV7-9 | CASSAGTGRTEAFF | TGTGCCAGCAGCGCCGGGACAGGGAGAACTGAAGCTTTCTTT
many | TRBJ2-7 | TRBD2 | TRBV5-1 | CASSLALYTSGAYEQYF | TGCGCCAGCAGCTTGGCCCTCTATACTAGCGGGGCCTACGAGCAGTACTTC
once | TRBJ2-7 | . | TRBV11-1 | CASSPRSQGSYEQYF | TGTGCCAGCTCCCCCCGGTCCCAGGGTTCCTACGAGCAGTACTTC
. | TRBJ1-5 | . | TRBV7-9 | CASSLEGGYQPQHF | TGTGCCAGCAGCTTAGAAGGGGGGTATCAGCCCCAGCATTTT
. | TRBJ1-3 | . | TRBV4-1 | CASSQHGSGNTIYF | TGCGCCAGCAGTCAACATGGTTCTGGAAACACCATATATTTT
many | TRBJ2-5 | . | TRBV5-4 | CASSLEARRPETQYF | TGTGCCAGCAGCTTGGAGGCGCGCAGACCAGAGACCCAGTACTTC
. | TRBJ2-3 | . | TRBV29-1 | CIVSGRGITDTQYF | TGCATCGTGTCGGGGCGAGGGATCACAGATACGCAGTATTTT
many | TRBJ2-1 | TRBD2 | TRBV29-1 | CSVGGASGRRHLNEQFF | TGCAGCGTAGGGGGGGCTAGCGGGCGTCGCCACCTCAATGAGCAGTTCTTC
. | TRBJ2-5 | TRBD2 | TRBV4-1 | CASSPKDGGETQYF | TGCGCCAGCAGCCCAAAGGACGGGGGGGAGACCCAGTACTTC
. | TRBJ2-7 | . | TRBV10-3 | CAISPRDYEQYF | TGTGCCATCAGTCCTCGGGACTACGAGCAGTACTTC
. | TRBJ2-1 | . | TRBV6-2/TRBV6-3 | CASSPTLGTSYNEQFF | TGTGCCAGCAGTCCTACCCTAGGAACTTCCTACAATGAGCAGTTCTTC
few | TRBJ1-1 | . | TRBV9 | CASSVGSWGNTEAFF | TGTGCCAGCAGCGTAGGGTCGTGGGGGAACACTGAAGCTTTCTTT
. | TRBJ2-3 | . | TRBV10-3 | CAISESRLQAEPVTQYF | TGTGCCATCAGTGAGTCCCGCTTGCAAGCGGAACCAGTTACGCAGTATTTT
many | TRBJ2-5 | . | TRBV7-8 | CASSPRDGPTSAQYF | TGTGCCAGCAGCCCTCGGGACGGACCGACTTCGGCCCAGTACTTC
many | TRBJ2-6 | TRBD2 | TRBV7-9 | CASSSWTSGTLSGANVLTF | TGTGCCAGCAGCTCCTGGACTAGCGGTACCTTATCTGGGGCCAACGTCCTGACTTTC
many | TRBJ1-5 | . | TRBV12-3/TRBV12-4 | CASSWGVQPQHF | TGTGCCAGCAGTTGGGGGGTTCAGCCCCAGCATTTT
once | TRBJ2-7 | TRBD2 | TRBV28 | CASSSLIAGGHYERYF | TGTGCCAGCAGTTCCCTAATAGCGGGAGGCCATTACGAGCGGTACTTC
. | TRBJ1-4 | . | TRBV11-2 | CASSSTTGKEKLFF | TGTGCCAGCAGCTCAACGACAGGAAAGGAAAAGCTGTTTTTT
many | TRBJ2-2 | TRBD1 | TRBV11-2 | CASSRGGSYIANTGELFF | TGTGCCAGCAGCCGAGGGGGCTCTTATATCGCGAACACCGGGGAGCTGTTTTTT
. | TRBJ2-4 | . | TRBV11-2 | CAISLDGRGCDIQYF | TGTGCCATCAGCTTAGATGGTCGGGGGTGCGACATTCAGTACTTC
many | TRBJ1-5 | . | TRBV30 | CAWRVGSNQPQHF | TGTGCCTGGAGAGTCGGTAGCAATCAGCCCCAGCATTTT
. | TRBJ2-5 | . | TRBV11-2 | CASSLELGMGLEETQYF | TGTGCTAGCAGCTTAGAGCTGGGTATGGGGTTAGAAGAGACCCAGTACTTC
. | TRBJ2-1 | TRBD2 | TRBV11-3 | CASSLRLAGKSNEQFF | TGTGCCAGCAGCCTCCGGCTAGCGGGAAAAAGTAATGAGCAGTTCTTC
once | TRBJ2-1 | TRBD2 | TRBV11-2 | CVSSPTTSGGYNEQFF | TGTGTCAGTAGCCCAACGACTAGCGGGGGGTACAATGAACAGTTCTTC
. | TRBJ1-2 | . | TRBV11-2 | CDSNFQGSYGYTF | TGTGACAGTAACTTTCAGGGTAGCTATGGCTACACCTTC
few | TRBJ2-3 | . | TRBV10-3 | CAISGGQSTDTQYF | TGTGCCATCAGTGGGGGGCAGAGCACAGATACGCAGTATTTT
many | TRBJ1-1 | TRBD1 | TRBV7-8 | CASSLRDSNTEAFF | TGTGCCAGCAGCCTTCGGGACAGCAACACTGAAGCTTTCTTT
. | TRBJ1-2 | . | TRBV4-1 | CTSSQVRQGRGYTF | TGCACCAGCAGCCAAGTTCGGCAGGGACGAGGCTATACCTTC
. | TRBJ1-1 | . | TRBV18 | CASSDNRNTEAFF | TGTGCCAGCTCGGACAACAGAAACACTGAAGCTTTCTTT
many | TRBJ2-2 | . | TRBV29-1 | CSAPEHTGELFF | TGCAGCGCACCAGAACACACCGGGGAGCTGTTTTTT
. | TRBJ2-5 | TRBD1 | TRBV7-8 | CANSLIIGQGAGEAQYF | TGTGCCAACAGCTTAATAATTGGGCAGGGGGCAGGAGAGGCCCAGTACTTC
. | TRBJ2-2 | . | TRBV12-3/TRBV12-4 | CASSLQIAGELFF | TGTGCCAGCAGCCTACAGATCGCCGGGGAGCTGTTTTTT
. | TRBJ1-1 | TRBD1 | TRBV5-1 | CSSSSDRGVGTNAFF | TGCTCCAGCAGCTCTGACAGGGGAGTGGGGACTAATGCTTTCTTT
. | TRBJ1-4 | . | TRBV12-3/TRBV12-4 | CASSTGNHGLGENLFF | TGTGCCAGCAGTACCGGCAACCATGGGCTAGGGGAAAATCTGTTTTTT
few | TRBJ2-5 | . | TRBV11-2 | CASNRAGTETQYF | TGTGCCAGCAACCGGGCCGGTACAGAGACCCAGTACTTC
. | TRBJ2-1 | TRBD2 | TRBV11-3 | CTSRLEGTSGSPIYNEQFF | TGTACCAGCAGGTTAGAGGGGACTAGTGGGAGTCCAATCTACAATGAGCAGTTCTTC
. | TRBJ1-4 | . | TRBV7-9 | CARSLLTTNEKLFF | TGTGCCAGGAGCTTGTTGACAACTAATGAAAAACTGTTTTTT
. | TRBJ2-5 | . | TRBV29-1 | CSVEGGVRGETHYF | TGCAGTGTTGAAGGCGGGGTTCGTGGGGAGACCCATTACTTC
. | TRBJ2-3 | . | TRBV5-1 | CASSLVGYSTDTRYF | TGCGCCAGCAGCTTAGTCGGATATAGCACAGATACGCGGTATTTT
. | TRBJ2-2 | TRBD1 | TRBV6-1 | CASSTGGSTRELLF | TGTGCCAGCAGTACAGGGGGTAGCACCAGGGAACTGCTTTTT
. | TRBJ2-1 | TRBD2 | TRBV11-3 | CANSLGQGGRTGYNEQFF | TGTGCCAACAGCTTGGGTCAAGGCGGGAGGACCGGCTACAATGAGCAGTTCTTC
. | TRBJ2-4 | . | TRBV29-1 | CSIETSRGIQYF | TGCAGCATTGAGACATCGCGGGGCATTCAGTACTTC
few | TRBJ1-4 | . | TRBV28 | CASNGQNDEKLFF | TGTGCCAGCAATGGGCAGAACGATGAAAAACTGTTTTTT
. | TRBJ2-7 | TRBD2 | TRBV28 | CASRSQRSASGRRPYEQYF | TGTGCCAGCAGGTCTCAGAGGTCGGCTAGCGGGAGGCGCCCCTACGAACAGTACTTC